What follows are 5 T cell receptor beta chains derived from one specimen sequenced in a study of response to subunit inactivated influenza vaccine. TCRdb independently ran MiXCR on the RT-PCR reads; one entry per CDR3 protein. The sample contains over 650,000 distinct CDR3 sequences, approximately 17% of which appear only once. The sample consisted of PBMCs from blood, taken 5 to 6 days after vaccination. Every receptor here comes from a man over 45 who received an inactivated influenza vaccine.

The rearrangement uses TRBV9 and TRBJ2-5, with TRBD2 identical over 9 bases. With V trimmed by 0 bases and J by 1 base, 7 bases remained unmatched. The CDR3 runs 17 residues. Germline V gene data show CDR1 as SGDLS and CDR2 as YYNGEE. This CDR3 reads CASSVGPRTSVQETQYF. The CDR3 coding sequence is TGTGCCAGCAGCGTAGGACCTCGGACTAGCGTCCAAGAGACCCAGTACTTC.

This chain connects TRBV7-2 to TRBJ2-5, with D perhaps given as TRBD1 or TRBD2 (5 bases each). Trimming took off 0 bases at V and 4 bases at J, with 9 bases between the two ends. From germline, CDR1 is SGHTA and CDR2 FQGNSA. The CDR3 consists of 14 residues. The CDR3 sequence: CASSLAWGSETQYF. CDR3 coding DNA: TGTGCCAGCAGCTTAGCGTGGGGGTCAGAGACCCAGTACTTC.

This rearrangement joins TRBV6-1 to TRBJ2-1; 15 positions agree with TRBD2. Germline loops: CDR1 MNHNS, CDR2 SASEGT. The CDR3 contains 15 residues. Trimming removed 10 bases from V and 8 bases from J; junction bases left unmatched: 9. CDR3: CATRGLAGGFYEQFF. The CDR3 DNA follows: TGTGCCACCAGAGGACTAGCGGGAGGGTTCTATGAGCAGTTCTTC.

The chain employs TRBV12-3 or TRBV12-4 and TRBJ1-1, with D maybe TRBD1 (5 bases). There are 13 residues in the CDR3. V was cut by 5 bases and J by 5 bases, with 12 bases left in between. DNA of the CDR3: TGTGCCAGCAGTGGGGCCTGGGGGACTGAAGCTTTCTTT. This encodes CASSGAWGTEAFF.

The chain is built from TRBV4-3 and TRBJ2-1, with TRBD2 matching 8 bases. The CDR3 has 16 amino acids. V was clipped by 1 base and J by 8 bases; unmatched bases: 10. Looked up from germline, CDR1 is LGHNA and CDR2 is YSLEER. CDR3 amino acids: CASSQAIGRGVDEQFF. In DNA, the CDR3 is TGCGCCAGCAGCCAAGCAATCGGGAGGGGCGTCGATGAGCAGTTCTTC.